These T cell receptor beta chains were read from a single sample in a study of OX40 agonist ivuxolimab in advanced cancers. Profiling relied on immunoSEQ multiplex PCR, and the TCRdb table lists in-frame clones only, not all of them. This table holds 25,000 to 30,000 clones, around 79% found once. Sequencing was performed on CD4+ or CD8+ T cells sorted from blood, taken in a trial of the OX40 agonist ivuxolimab. All receptors come from an adult with an advanced solid tumor such as melanoma, head and neck, liver or kidney cancer. Each CDR3 is given with its conserved first and last residue. Fields, in order: clone size, CDR3 length, V gene, D gene, J gene, CDR3 DNA, CDR3 protein. The D gene is left open where the match is weak. Not every row has a clone size; where given, it reads once, few, many or a size class.

size: .; length: 14; V: TRBV28; D: .; J: TRBJ2-1; DNA: TGTGCCAGCAGCCCGATAACTTTGACCAATGAGCAGTTCTTC; CDR3: CASSPITLTNEQFF
size: .; length: 17; V: TRBV7-6; D: TRBD1; J: TRBJ2-7; DNA: TGTGCCAGCAGCTTAGAGGCGGCGGGGACAGGAGTCTACGAGCAGTACTTC; CDR3: CASSLEAAGTGVYEQYF
size: .; length: 15; V: TRBV7-9; D: .; J: TRBJ2-7; DNA: TGTGCCAGCAGCCAAGGAGGGGCCCACTCCTACGAGCAGTACTTC; CDR3: CASSQGGAHSYEQYF
size: many; length: 15; V: TRBV6-1; D: .; J: TRBJ2-7; DNA: TGTGCCAGCAAACCCTCAGGGACGTCCCCCTACGAGCAGTACTTC; CDR3: CASKPSGTSPYEQYF
size: .; length: 16; V: TRBV11-1; D: .; J: TRBJ2-3; DNA: TGTGCCAGCAGCTTAAGTGGACATTCGTGGACAGATACGCAGTATTTT; CDR3: CASSLSGHSWTDTQYF
size: .; length: 15; V: TRBV7-3; D: TRBD2; J: TRBJ2-3; DNA: TGTGCCAGCAGCGTTAGCGGGGGGCAAGCAGATACGCAGTATTTT; CDR3: CASSVSGGQADTQYF
size: few; length: 15; V: TRBV9; D: .; J: TRBJ1-2; DNA: TGTGCCAGCAGCGTTGAGGTTTTGCCGACTATGAGCTACACCTTC; CDR3: CASSVEVLPTMSYTF
size: few; length: 15; V: TRBV7-9; D: .; J: TRBJ2-1; DNA: TGTGCCAGCAGCTTAGCGAGGAACGCGGGCAATGAGCAGTTCTTC; CDR3: CASSLARNAGNEQFF
size: once; length: 15; V: TRBV6-5; D: .; J: TRBJ2-7; DNA: TGTGCCACCTCCCCCTTGGACAGAGTCACCTACGAGCAGTACTTC; CDR3: CATSPLDRVTYEQYF
size: .; length: 14; V: TRBV2; D: .; J: TRBJ1-5; DNA: TGTGCCAGCAGTGAATTGGCAGATTATCAGCCCCAGCATTTT; CDR3: CASSELADYQPQHF
size: once; length: 13; V: TRBV5-5; D: .; J: TRBJ1-1; DNA: TGTGCCAGCAGCTTGGATGTCAACACTGAAGCTTTCTTT; CDR3: CASSLDVNTEAFF
size: .; length: 14; V: TRBV18; D: .; J: TRBJ2-5; DNA: TGTGCCAGCTCACGCGGGACAGAGCAAGAGACCCAGTACTTC; CDR3: CASSRGTEQETQYF
size: .; length: 16; V: TRBV14; D: TRBD1; J: TRBJ1-2; DNA: TGTGCCAGCAGCCAAGCTCGGACAGGGGGGGCCTATGGCTACACCTTC; CDR3: CASSQARTGGAYGYTF
size: .; length: 16; V: TRBV7-9; D: .; J: TRBJ2-7; DNA: TGTGCCAGCAGCTTAGGAAGGGCGGTTAGCTCCTACGAGCAGTACTTC; CDR3: CASSLGRAVSSYEQYF
size: .; length: 13; V: TRBV27; D: .; J: TRBJ2-7; DNA: TGTGCCAGCAGTTGGGGACGGTCCTACGAGCAGTACTTC; CDR3: CASSWGRSYEQYF
size: .; length: 15; V: TRBV6-6; D: .; J: TRBJ2-3; DNA: TGTGCCAGCAGTTATGCTTGGGGGGGCACAGATACGCAGTATTTT; CDR3: CASSYAWGGTDTQYF
size: .; length: 15; V: TRBV2; D: TRBD1; J: TRBJ1-1; DNA: TGTGCCAGCAGTTTACAGCCAGGGGGGATCCCTGAAGCTTTCTTT; CDR3: CASSLQPGGIPEAFF
size: .; length: 16; V: TRBV2; D: TRBD2; J: TRBJ2-5; DNA: TGTGCCAGCGAAGTGTGGCTAGCGGGGCGGGGAGAGACCCAGTACTTC; CDR3: CASEVWLAGRGETQYF
size: .; length: 13; V: TRBV5-6; D: TRBD2; J: TRBJ2-7; DNA: TGTGCCAGCACCACGGGGGGGCTACACGAGCAGTACTTC; CDR3: CASTTGGLHEQYF
size: .; length: 16; V: TRBV9; D: .; J: TRBJ2-3; DNA: TGTGCCAGCAGCGTAGGGGGCGGGTCACTCACAGATACGCAGTATTTT; CDR3: CASSVGGGSLTDTQYF
size: .; length: 16; V: TRBV9; D: .; J: TRBJ2-1; DNA: TGTGCCAGCAGCGTAGAATCAGGGAGCTCCTACAATGAGCAGTTCTTC; CDR3: CASSVESGSSYNEQFF
size: few; length: 14; V: TRBV4-2; D: .; J: TRBJ1-1; DNA: TGTGCCAGCAGCCAAGTGAGGCAGGGCACTGAAGCTTTCTTT; CDR3: CASSQVRQGTEAFF
size: .; length: 16; V: TRBV5-1; D: .; J: TRBJ2-3; DNA: TGCGCCAGCAGCGTGAAGGGGTTTATCTCATCCGATACGCAGTATTTT; CDR3: CASSVKGFISSDTQYF
size: large; length: 16; V: TRBV7-8; D: TRBD2; J: TRBJ2-5; DNA: TGTGCCAGCAGCCCGCCGGGTAGCGGGGGGGGGTGGACCCAGTACTTC; CDR3: CASSPPGSGGGWTQYF
size: .; length: 16; V: TRBV2; D: .; J: TRBJ1-1; DNA: TGTGCCAGCAGTGAAGCTCCCGGACGGTCTGGCGCTGAAGCTTTCTTT; CDR3: CASSEAPGRSGAEAFF
size: .; length: 16; V: TRBV7-6; D: TRBD2; J: TRBJ2-3; DNA: TGTGCCAGCAATGCCTGGGCCGGGGGGGGCACAGATACGCAGTATTTT; CDR3: CASNAWAGGGTDTQYF
size: .; length: 15; V: TRBV5-4; D: TRBD2; J: TRBJ2-7; DNA: TGTGCCAGCAGCTTGGCAGCGGGAGTAACCTACGAGCAGTACTTC; CDR3: CASSLAAGVTYEQYF
size: .; length: 14; V: TRBV6-5; D: .; J: TRBJ1-2; DNA: TGTGCCAGCAGCCCCAAGGGGCAAATCTATGGCTACACCTTC; CDR3: CASSPKGQIYGYTF
size: once; length: 14; V: TRBV7-3; D: TRBD2; J: TRBJ2-2; DNA: TGTGCCAGCAGTCCGCGGGGAGGGACCGGGGAGCTGTTTTTT; CDR3: CASSPRGGTGELFF
size: .; length: 14; V: TRBV28; D: .; J: TRBJ2-1; DNA: TGTGCCAGCAGTAGGTTGCGGGGTTACAATGAGCAGTTCTTC; CDR3: CASSRLRGYNEQFF
size: .; length: 16; V: TRBV18; D: TRBD2; J: TRBJ2-7; DNA: TGTGCCAGCTCACCACCGAGAACTAGCGGGTCCTACGAGCAGTACTTC; CDR3: CASSPPRTSGSYEQYF
size: .; length: 15; V: TRBV5-4; D: TRBD1; J: TRBJ2-7; DNA: TGTGCCAGCAGCTTGGCGGGACAGGGGTCCTACGAGCAGTACTTC; CDR3: CASSLAGQGSYEQYF
size: medium-sized; length: 17; V: TRBV4-1; D: .; J: TRBJ2-3; DNA: TGCGCCAGCAGCCAAGATCCACCCCCCGCTAGCACAGATACGCAGTATTTT; CDR3: CASSQDPPPASTDTQYF
size: .; length: 15; V: TRBV6-6; D: TRBD1; J: TRBJ1-2; DNA: TGTGCCAGCAGTAAGTCCGGGACAGGCCACTATGGCTACACCTTC; CDR3: CASSKSGTGHYGYTF
size: .; length: 15; V: TRBV28; D: TRBD1; J: TRBJ2-5; DNA: TGTGCCAGCAGTATACGGACAGGGGTAGGGGAGACCCAGTACTTC; CDR3: CASSIRTGVGETQYF
size: .; length: 14; V: TRBV9; D: .; J: TRBJ1-6; DNA: TGTGCCAGCAGCGTAGGACAGGACGGGTCACCCCTCCACTTT; CDR3: CASSVGQDGSPLHF
size: .; length: 12; V: TRBV27; D: .; J: TRBJ2-1; DNA: TGTGCCAGCAGTTCGACTAGTTATGAGCAGTTCTTC; CDR3: CASSSTSYEQFF
size: few; length: 14; V: TRBV7-3; D: TRBD2; J: TRBJ2-1; DNA: TGTGCCAGCAGCTCCGGACTAGGAGGGCGTGAGCAGTTCTTC; CDR3: CASSSGLGGREQFF
size: .; length: 15; V: TRBV7-9; D: TRBD1; J: TRBJ1-5; DNA: TGTGCCAGCAGCTTGGCGCAGGGGGGGAATCAGCCCCAGCATTTT; CDR3: CASSLAQGGNQPQHF
size: few; length: 16; V: TRBV4-1; D: .; J: TRBJ2-7; DNA: TGCGCCAGCAGCCAAGGTTTCGCGGGGAGCTCCTACGAGCAGTACTTC; CDR3: CASSQGFAGSSYEQYF
size: .; length: 17; V: TRBV1; D: .; J: TRBJ2-3; DNA: TGCACCAGCAGCCAAGAGCTGTGCCCAGAGGGCACAGATACGCAGTATTTT; CDR3: CTSSQELCPEGTDTQYF